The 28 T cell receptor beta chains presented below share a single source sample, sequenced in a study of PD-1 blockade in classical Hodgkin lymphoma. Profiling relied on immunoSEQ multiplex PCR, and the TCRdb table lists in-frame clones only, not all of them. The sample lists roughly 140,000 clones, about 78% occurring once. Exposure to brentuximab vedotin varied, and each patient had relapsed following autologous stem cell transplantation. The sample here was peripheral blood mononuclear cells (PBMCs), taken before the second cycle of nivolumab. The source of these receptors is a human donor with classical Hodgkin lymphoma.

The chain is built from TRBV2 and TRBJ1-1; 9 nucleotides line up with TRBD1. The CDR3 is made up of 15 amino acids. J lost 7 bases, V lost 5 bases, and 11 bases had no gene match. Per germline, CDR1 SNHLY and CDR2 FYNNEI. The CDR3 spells CASSWDRVLSNEAFF. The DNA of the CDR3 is TGTGCCAGCAGTTGGGACAGGGTTTTGAGTAATGAAGCTTTCTTT.

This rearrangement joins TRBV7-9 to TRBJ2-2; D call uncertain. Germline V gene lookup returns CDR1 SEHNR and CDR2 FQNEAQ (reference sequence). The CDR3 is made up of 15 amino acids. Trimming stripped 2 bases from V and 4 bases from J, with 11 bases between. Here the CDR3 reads CASSLQRLGTGELFF. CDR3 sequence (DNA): TGTGCCAGCAGCTTACAACGGCTAGGCACCGGGGAGCTGTTTTTT. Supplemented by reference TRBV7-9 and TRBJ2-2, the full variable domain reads DTGVSQNPRHKITKRGQNVTFRCDPISEHNRLYWYRQTLGQGPEFLTYFQNEAQLEKSRLLSDRFSAERPKGSFSTLEIQRTEQGDSAMYLCASSLQRLGTGELFFGEGSRLTVL.

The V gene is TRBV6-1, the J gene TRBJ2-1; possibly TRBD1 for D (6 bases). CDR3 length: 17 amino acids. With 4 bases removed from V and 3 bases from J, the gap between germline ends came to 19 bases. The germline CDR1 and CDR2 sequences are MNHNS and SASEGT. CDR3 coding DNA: TGTGCCAGCAGTGCAACCTTGAACAGGGTTCTCTACAATGAGCAGTTCTTC. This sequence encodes CASSATLNRVLYNEQFF.

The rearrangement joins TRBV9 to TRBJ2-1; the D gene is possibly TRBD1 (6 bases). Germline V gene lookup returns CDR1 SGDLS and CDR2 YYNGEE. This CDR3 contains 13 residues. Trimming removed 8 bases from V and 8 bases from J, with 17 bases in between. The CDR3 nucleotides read TGTGCCAGTAATTCTATCCCAGGGGATGAGCAGTTCTTC. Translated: CASNSIPGDEQFF.

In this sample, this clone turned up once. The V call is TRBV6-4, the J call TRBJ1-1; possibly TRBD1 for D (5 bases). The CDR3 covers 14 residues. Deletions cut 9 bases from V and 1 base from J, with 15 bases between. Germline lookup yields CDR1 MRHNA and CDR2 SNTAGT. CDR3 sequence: CARQQDSGNTEAFF. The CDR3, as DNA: TGTGCCAGGCAACAGGATAGTGGGAACACTGAAGCTTTCTTT.

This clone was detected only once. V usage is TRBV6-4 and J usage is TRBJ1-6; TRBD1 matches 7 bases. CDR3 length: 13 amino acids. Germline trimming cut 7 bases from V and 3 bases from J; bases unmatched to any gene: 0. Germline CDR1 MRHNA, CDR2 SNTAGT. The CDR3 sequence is CASTGGYNSPLHF. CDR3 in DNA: TGTGCCAGCACAGGGGGCTATAATTCACCCCTCCACTTT.

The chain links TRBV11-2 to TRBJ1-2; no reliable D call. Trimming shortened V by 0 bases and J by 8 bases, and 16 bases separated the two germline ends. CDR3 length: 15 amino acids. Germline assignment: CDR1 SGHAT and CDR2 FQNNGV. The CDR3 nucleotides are TGTGCCAGCAGCTTAGATCTCCAGGCTACCCTGGGCTACACCTTC. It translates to CASSLDLQATLGYTF. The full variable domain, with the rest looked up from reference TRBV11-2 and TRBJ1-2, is EAGVAQSPRYKIIEKRQSVAFWCNPISGHATLYWYQQILGQGPKLLIQFQNNGVVDDSQLPKDRFSAERLKGVDSTLKIQPAKLEDSAVYLCASSLDLQATLGYTFGSGTRLTVV.

The CDR3 bases are TGTGCCTGGAGCGGACAGATCTACGAGCAGTACTTC. Amino acid sequence: CAWSGQIYEQYF. The V gene is TRBV30, the J gene TRBJ2-7; D may be TRBD1 (6 bases). Germline V gene sequence: CDR1 GTSNPN, CDR2 SVGIG (reference sequence). This CDR3 region has 12 residues. Trimming shortened V by 3 bases and J by 3 bases, and 9 bases separated the two germline ends.

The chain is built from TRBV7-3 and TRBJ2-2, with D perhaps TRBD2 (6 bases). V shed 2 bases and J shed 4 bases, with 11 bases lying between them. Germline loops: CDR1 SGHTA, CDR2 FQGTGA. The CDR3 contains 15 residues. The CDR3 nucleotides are TGTGCCAGCAGCTTATTAGGGAGGAGCACCGGGGAGCTGTTTTTT. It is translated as CASSLLGRSTGELFF.

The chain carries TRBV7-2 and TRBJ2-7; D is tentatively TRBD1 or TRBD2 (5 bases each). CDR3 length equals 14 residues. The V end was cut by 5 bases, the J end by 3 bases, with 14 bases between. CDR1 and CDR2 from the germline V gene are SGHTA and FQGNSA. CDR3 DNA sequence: TGTGCCAGCAGCATAACGGGGACCGACTACGAGCAGTACTTC. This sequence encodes CASSITGTDYEQYF. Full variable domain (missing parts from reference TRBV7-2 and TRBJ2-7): GAGVSQSPSNKVTEKGKDVELRCDPISGHTALYWYRQSLGQGLEFLIYFQGNSAPDKSGLPSDRFSAERTGGSVSTLTIQRTQQEDSAVYLCASSITGTDYEQYFGPGTRLTVT.

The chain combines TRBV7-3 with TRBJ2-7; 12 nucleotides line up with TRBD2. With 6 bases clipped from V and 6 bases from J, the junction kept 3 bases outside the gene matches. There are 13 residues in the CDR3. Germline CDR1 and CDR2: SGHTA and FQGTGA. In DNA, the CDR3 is TGTGCCAGCAGGACTAGCGGGAGTTTCGAGCAGTACTTC. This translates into CASRTSGSFEQYF.

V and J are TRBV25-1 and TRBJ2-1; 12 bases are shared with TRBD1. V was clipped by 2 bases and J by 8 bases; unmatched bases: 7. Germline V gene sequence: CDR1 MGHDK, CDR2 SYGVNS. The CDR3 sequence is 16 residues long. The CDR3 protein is CASSELPGQGAHEQFF. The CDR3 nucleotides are TGTGCCAGCAGTGAACTCCCGGGACAGGGGGCTCATGAGCAGTTCTTC.

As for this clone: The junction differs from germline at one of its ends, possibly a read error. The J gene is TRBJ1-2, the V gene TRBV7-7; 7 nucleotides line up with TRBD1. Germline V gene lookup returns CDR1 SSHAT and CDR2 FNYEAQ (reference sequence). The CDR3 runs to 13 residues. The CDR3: CASSFQGGYGYTF. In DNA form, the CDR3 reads TGTGCTAGCAGCTTTCAGGGGGGATATGGCTACACCTTC.

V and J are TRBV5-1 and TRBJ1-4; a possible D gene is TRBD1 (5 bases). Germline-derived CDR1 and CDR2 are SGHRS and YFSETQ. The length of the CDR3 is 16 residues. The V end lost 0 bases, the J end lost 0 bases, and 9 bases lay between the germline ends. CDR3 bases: TGCGCCAGCAGCTTGGGTGGGGGAACAACTAATGAAAAACTGTTTTTT. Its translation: CASSLGGGTTNEKLFF.

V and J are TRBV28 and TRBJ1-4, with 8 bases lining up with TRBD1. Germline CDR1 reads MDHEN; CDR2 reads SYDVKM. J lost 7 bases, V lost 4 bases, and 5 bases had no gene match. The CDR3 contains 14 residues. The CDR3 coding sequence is TGTGCCAGCAGTTCCGGGACAGGAGGTGAAAAACTGTTTTTT. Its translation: CASSSGTGGEKLFF. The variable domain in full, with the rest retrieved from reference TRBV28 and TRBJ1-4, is DVKVTQSSRYLVKRTGEKVFLECVQDMDHENMFWYRQDPGLGLRLIYFSYDVKMKEKGDIPEGYSVSREKKERFSLILESASTNQTSMYLCASSSGTGGEKLFFGSGTQLSVL.

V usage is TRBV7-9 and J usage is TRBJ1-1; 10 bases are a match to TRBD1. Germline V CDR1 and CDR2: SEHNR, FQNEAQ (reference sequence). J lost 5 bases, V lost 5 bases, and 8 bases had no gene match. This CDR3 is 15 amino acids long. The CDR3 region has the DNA TGTGCCAGCAGCCTAGGACAGGGGGGAGGGACTGAAGCTTTCTTT. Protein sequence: CASSLGQGGGTEAFF. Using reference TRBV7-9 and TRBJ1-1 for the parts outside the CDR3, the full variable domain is DTGVSQNPRHKITKRGQNVTFRCDPISEHNRLYWYRQTLGQGPEFLTYFQNEAQLEKSRLLSDRFSAERPKGSFSTLEIQRTEQGDSAMYLCASSLGQGGGTEAFFGQGTRLTVV.

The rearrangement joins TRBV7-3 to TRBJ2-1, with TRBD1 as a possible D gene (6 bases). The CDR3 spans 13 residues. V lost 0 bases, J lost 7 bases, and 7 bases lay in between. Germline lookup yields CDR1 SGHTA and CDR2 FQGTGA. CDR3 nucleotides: TGTGCCAGCAGCTTAACTAGGGGGAATGAGCAGTTCTTC. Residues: CASSLTRGNEQFF. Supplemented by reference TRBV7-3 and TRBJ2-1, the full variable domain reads GAGVSQTPSNKVTEKGKYVELRCDPISGHTALYWYRQSLGQGPEFLIYFQGTGAADDSGLPNDRFFAVRPEGSVSTLKIQRTERGDSAVYLCASSLTRGNEQFFGPGTRLTVL.

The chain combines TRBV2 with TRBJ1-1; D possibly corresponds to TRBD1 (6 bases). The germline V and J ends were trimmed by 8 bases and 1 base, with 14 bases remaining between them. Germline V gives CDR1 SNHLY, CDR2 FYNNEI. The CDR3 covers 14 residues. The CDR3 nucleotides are TGTGCCAGCGGCAAACAGGGATCGAACACTGAAGCTTTCTTT. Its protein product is CASGKQGSNTEAFF.

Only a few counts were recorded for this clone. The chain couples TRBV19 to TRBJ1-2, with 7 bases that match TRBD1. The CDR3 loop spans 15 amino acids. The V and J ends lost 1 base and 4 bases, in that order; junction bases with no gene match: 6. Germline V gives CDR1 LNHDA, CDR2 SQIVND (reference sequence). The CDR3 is CASSIGQGPIYGYTF. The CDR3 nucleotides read TGTGCCAGTAGTATAGGACAGGGCCCGATCTATGGCTACACCTTC.

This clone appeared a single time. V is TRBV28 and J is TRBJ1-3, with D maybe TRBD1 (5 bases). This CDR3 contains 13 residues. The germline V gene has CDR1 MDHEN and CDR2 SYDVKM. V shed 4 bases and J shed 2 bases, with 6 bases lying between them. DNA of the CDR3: TGTGCCAGCAGTTGGGGCCCTGGAAACACCATATATTTT. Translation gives CASSWGPGNTIYF.

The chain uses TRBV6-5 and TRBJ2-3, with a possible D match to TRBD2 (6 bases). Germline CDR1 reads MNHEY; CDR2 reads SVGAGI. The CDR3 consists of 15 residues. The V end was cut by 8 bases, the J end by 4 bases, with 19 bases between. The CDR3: CASGRDPRMSDTQYF. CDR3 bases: TGTGCCAGCGGGCGGGACCCCCGCATGTCAGATACGCAGTATTTT.

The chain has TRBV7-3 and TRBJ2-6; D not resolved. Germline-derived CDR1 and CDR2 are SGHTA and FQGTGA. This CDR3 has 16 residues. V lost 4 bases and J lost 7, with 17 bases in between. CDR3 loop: CASSYDAELGANVLTF. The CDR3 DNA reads TGTGCCAGCAGCTACGACGCAGAGTTAGGAGCCAACGTCCTGACTTTC.

The CDR3 DNA sequence: TGCGCCAGCAGCTTGGCACTACCTACAGATACGCAGTATTTT. Translating it yields CASSLALPTDTQYF. This chain uses TRBV5-1 with TRBJ2-3; D ambiguous. Trimming took 0 bases from V and 3 from J, leaving 8 bases between them. This CDR3 is 14 amino acids long. CDR1 is SGHRS, CDR2 YFSETQ, per germline.

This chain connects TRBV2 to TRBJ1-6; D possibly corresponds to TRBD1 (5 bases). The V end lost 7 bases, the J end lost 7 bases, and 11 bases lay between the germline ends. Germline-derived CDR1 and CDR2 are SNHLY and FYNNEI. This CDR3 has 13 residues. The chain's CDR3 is CASIQGFNSPLHF. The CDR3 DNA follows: TGTGCCAGCATTCAGGGTTTCAATTCACCCCTCCACTTT.

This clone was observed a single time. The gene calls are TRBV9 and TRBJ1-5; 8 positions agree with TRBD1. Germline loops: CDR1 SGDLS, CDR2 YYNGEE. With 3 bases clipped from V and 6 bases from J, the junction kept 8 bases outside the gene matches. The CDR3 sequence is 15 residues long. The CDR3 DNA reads TGTGCCAGCAGCGCCGATGGGACAGGAGTTCAGCCCCAGCATTTT. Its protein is CASSADGTGVQPQHF.

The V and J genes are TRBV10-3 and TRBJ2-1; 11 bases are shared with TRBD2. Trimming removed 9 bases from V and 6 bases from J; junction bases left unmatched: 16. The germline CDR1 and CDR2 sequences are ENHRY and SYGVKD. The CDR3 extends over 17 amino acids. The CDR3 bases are TGTGCCATTACTTCGACTAGCGGGACGTCGTCAGGCAATGAGCAGTTCTTC. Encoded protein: CAITSTSGTSSGNEQFF.

CDR3 residues: CASSPKIPRVSGKLFF. CDR3 sequence (DNA): TGTGCCAGCAGCCCCAAGATACCGAGGGTCAGTGGAAAACTGTTTTTT. V and J are TRBV14 and TRBJ1-4, with no clear D. The V and J ends lost 4 bases and 10 bases respectively, with 22 bases between them. In germline, CDR1 is SGHDN, CDR2 FVKESK. The CDR3 spans 16 residues.

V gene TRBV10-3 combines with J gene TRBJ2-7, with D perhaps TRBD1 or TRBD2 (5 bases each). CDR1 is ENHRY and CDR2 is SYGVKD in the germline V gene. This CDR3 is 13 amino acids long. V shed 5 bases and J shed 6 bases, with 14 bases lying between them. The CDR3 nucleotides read TGTGCCATCAGTTTCTCGGGGCCCCCCGAGCAGTACTTC. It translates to CAISFSGPPEQYF.